This T cell receptor (beta chain) was sequenced during a study of post-analysis software for immune sequencing data. CDR1 is SQVTM, CDR2 ANQGSEA, per germline. The CDR3 contains 11 residues. The ends were cut back, 3 bases at V and 2 bases at J, with 3 bases in the middle. On this clonotype itself: Its matching antigen is unknown.

Unique molecular identifiers had been added to the TCR beta cDNA libraries. TCRdb reprocessed the PCR reads via MiXCR and lists one record per CDR3 protein. The data contain roughly 870,000 distinct CDR3 sequences, about 57% of them singletons. Study-level findings and limits: The five TRBV segments detected at higher frequency in patients than in controls included TRBV5-6, TRBV5-1 and TRBV20-1.

Sequenced input: blood. The sequence came from a girl aged 5-17 years with multiple sclerosis. This chain links TRBV29-1 with TRBJ2-3; D remains unclear. The CDR3 DNA sequence: TGCAGCGTTGACCACACAGATACGCAGTATTTT. This sequence encodes CSVDHTDTQYF.